This T cell receptor beta chain was sequenced during a study of beta chain features in type 1 diabetes. General study findings and limits: The naive, central memory and Treg TCRB repertoires showed an apparent similarity that was greater among patients than among healthy donors.

Every bit of the isolated RNA underwent reverse transcription, so sequencing read expressed TCRB transcripts. TCRdb's copy holds only in-frame clones and misses some; the assay was immunoSEQ multiplex PCR. The data contain tens of thousands of clones, approximately 32% of them singletons. Of note for this clone: No antigen is known for it.

This CDR3 spans 14 amino acids. Losses at the gene ends were 5 bases for V and 6 bases for J; bases not matched to a gene: 5. The germline CDR1 and CDR2 sequences are SGHTA and FQGNSA. Using CD45RO/CCR7/CD25/CD127/CD95/CD27, CD4+ naive, central memory, regulatory and stem cell-like memory cells were sorted. This chain links TRBV7-2 with TRBJ2-2; 8 nucleotides line up with TRBD2. This TCR derives from a woman between 18 and 29 years old in good health. Sequenced material: stem cell memory CD4+ T cells from blood. The CDR3 here is CASSGGLGSGELFF. The DNA of the CDR3 is TGTGCCAGCAGCGGGGGACTAGGGTCCGGGGAGCTGTTTTTT.